This T cell receptor beta chain was recovered during a study of blood T cell repertoires in COVID-19. Looking at the study overall: The cDNA or gDNA used as material had been derived from T cells, B-cell-depleted T cells, or PBMCs.

The protocol was immunoSEQ multiplex PCR, while the TCRdb copy is restricted to in-frame clones and leaves out a portion. Of 85,000 to 110,000 clones listed, roughly nine tenths are singletons. The germline V and J ends were trimmed by 0 bases and 2 bases, with 11 bases remaining between them. Germline V gene lookup returns CDR1 MNHEY and CDR2 SVGEGT. This CDR3 spans 16 amino acids. The gene calls are TRBV6-2 or TRBV6-3 and TRBJ1-5, with D possibly matching TRBD1 (6 bases). The receptor comes from a man in his forties or fifties in a cohort sampled during active COVID-19. The sequenced sample was peripheral blood. This CDR3 reads CASSYSRQAGNQPQHF. The CDR3 DNA follows: TGTGCCAGCAGTTACTCCCGACAGGCGGGCAATCAGCCCCAGCATTTT.